The 10 T cell receptor beta chains below were found in one sample sequenced in a study of T cell responses to AZD1222 COVID-19 vaccine. Measured with immunoSEQ multiplex PCR; TCRdb has only the in-frame clones, and not every one. This sample has 150,000 or so clones; around 93% occur once, and the top ten carry roughly 3.8%. Sequenced here: peripheral blood, sampled 28 days after the second AZD1222 dose. The receptors shown here come from an adult who received the AZD1222 COVID-19 vaccine.

This clone was picked up one time. The rearrangement joins TRBV4-2 to TRBJ1-2; no definite D call. This CDR3 comprises 12 residues. Germline CDR1 and CDR2: LGHNA and YNFKEQ. The V end was cut by 0 bases, the J end by 4 bases, with 3 bases between. The CDR3 region has the DNA TGTGCCAGCAGCCAAGACAGCTATGGCTACACCTTC. This translates into CASSQDSYGYTF.

This chain connects TRBV15 to TRBJ2-6; a weak D match, TRBD1 (6 bases). In germline, CDR1 is LNHNV, CDR2 YYDKDF (reference sequence). There are 16 residues in the CDR3. Trimming took 2 bases from V and 1 from J, leaving 9 bases between them. CDR3 region: CATSRYGTSGANVLTF. The CDR3, as DNA: TGTGCCACCAGCAGATACGGGACATCTGGGGCCAACGTCCTGACTTTC.

The chain recombines TRBV25-1 with TRBJ2-1; 11 bases are shared with TRBD2. The CDR3 has 15 residues. CDR1 and CDR2 (germline): MGHDK, SYGVNS. J lost 2 bases, V lost 6 bases, and 3 bases had no gene match. The CDR3 coding sequence is TGTGCCAGCAGAGTAGCGGGAGGGGCCTACAATGAGCAGTTCTTC. It is translated as CASRVAGGAYNEQFF.

This clone has only one observation. This rearrangement joins TRBV4-1 to TRBJ2-1, with TRBD2 matching 13 bases. CDR3 length: 18 amino acids. Germline lookup yields CDR1 MGHRA and CDR2 YSYEKL. V was clipped by 2 bases and J by 4 bases; unmatched bases: 8. DNA of the CDR3: TGCGCCAGCAGCCAACTAGGACTAGCGGGAGAAGGGTACAATGAGCAGTTCTTC. Its translation: CASSQLGLAGEGYNEQFF.

This sequence joins TRBV29-1 and TRBJ1-2; possibly TRBD1 for D (6 bases). CDR1 is SQVTM, CDR2 ANQGSEA, per germline. The CDR3 length is 13 residues. V was trimmed by 7 bases and J by 3 bases, leaving 15 bases between them. The CDR3 DNA is TGCAGCGCAGAGGAGGGGGGCGACTATGGCTACACCTTC. Residues: CSAEEGGDYGYTF.

This sequence joins TRBV7-8 and TRBJ2-1, with D perhaps TRBD2 (5 bases). This CDR3 region has 14 residues. V was clipped by 3 bases and J by 5 bases, with 11 bases between them. The germline V gene encodes CDR1 SGHVS and CDR2 FQNEAQ. DNA of the CDR3: TGTGCCAGCAGCTTGCGGAGGATCGACAATGAGCAGTTCTTC. As protein: CASSLRRIDNEQFF.

The V gene is TRBV27, the J gene TRBJ2-6; D is uncertain. There are 14 residues in the CDR3. V gave up 3 bases and J gave up 0 bases, with 3 bases separating them. CDR1 is MNHEY and CDR2 is SMNVEV in the germline V gene (reference sequence). CDR3 residues: CASSFYSGANVLTF. CDR3 in DNA: TGTGCCAGCAGTTTTTACTCTGGGGCCAACGTCCTGACTTTC.

The chain employs TRBV19 and TRBJ2-7; D might be TRBD1 (5 bases). The V end was cut by 4 bases, the J end by 2 bases, with 18 bases between. This CDR3 comprises 16 residues. Germline values: CDR1 LNHDA, CDR2 SQIVND (reference sequence). In nucleotides, the CDR3 is TGTGCCAGTAGTAGTAGTTTCCAGGGCGTTACCTACGAGCAGTACTTC. It encodes CASSSSFQGVTYEQYF.

V is TRBV12-5 and J is TRBJ2-3; no definite D call. From germline, CDR1 is LGHNT and CDR2 FRNRAP. The CDR3 runs to 15 residues. Trimming removed 6 bases at V and 4 bases at J, with 17 bases between. The CDR3 DNA follows: TGTGCTAGTGGCCCGGAGTCCTACAGCTCAGATACGCAGTATTTT. Protein: CASGPESYSSDTQYF.

With regard to this clone: Additional DNA sequences in this sample encode the identical CDR3. This chain joins TRBV2 and TRBJ1-4, with D perhaps TRBD1 (5 bases). Germline assignment: CDR1 SNHLY and CDR2 FYNNEI. Trimming cost V 7 bases and J 2 bases, with 8 bases left between them. This CDR3 comprises 13 residues. CDR3 sequence (DNA): TGTGCCAGCACGGGGGGGACTAATGAAAAACTGTTTTTT. It yields the protein CASTGGTNEKLFF.